The text below deals with one TCR beta chain. Its antigen is currently not known. Per-nucleotide qualities are absent, and no much larger clonotype sits a single base away. The CDR3 holds 12 amino acids from the cysteine to the phenylalanine. CDR3 DNA is the only sequence kept; it has 36 bases, read in frame from the first base. CDR1 and CDR2, looked up from the germline V gene, are SQVTM and ANQGSEA. Trimming at the junction amounts to 6 bases on V and 3 bases on J, and the germline ends lie 10 bases apart. The sample's treatment or condition label, decoded: roughly 10-day PBMC culture with coronavirus spike peptide pools or control peptides (ViraFEST assay). The study used the ViraFEST assay, which expanded antigen-specific T cells with peptide pools and then identified expanded clonotypes by TCR sequencing. The convalescent patients' positive SARS-CoV-2 PCR tests fell between March and December 2020, which was before the Alpha, Beta and Delta variants emerged in the United States. Each well held 2.1 million or so PBMCs cultured in IMDM containing around 5% human AB serum and approximately 9.6 IU/ml IL-2, with roughly 10 ug/ml peptide pools added. Half of the culture medium was replaced with fresh IL-2-containing medium on days 3 and 7. CD4+ T cells were isolated after roughly eleven days of culture through negative selection using the EasySep CD4+ T cell isolation kit. Ficoll-Paque Plus gradient centrifugation was used to isolate PBMCs from whole blood, and the isolated PBMCs were then either used fresh or cryopreserved at -140C. Culture conditions were generally each tested in triplicate wells.

The data stem from a study of vaccination and CD4 T cells after COVID-19 (dated by TCRdb to about 2022). With regard to the full study: SARS-CoV-2 positivity had been established in the convalescent patients by nasal swab PCR, and mild disease was recorded in under ten of these patients and severe disease in one. The time from the second vaccine dose to post-vaccine blood sampling had a median of roughly 77 days and ranged from about 14 to 250 days. Post-COVID blood samples from convalescent patients were collected a median of 101 days after diagnosis, with a range of roughly 30 to 170 days. As controls, cultures received a CEFX viral epitope pool (the positive control), an HIV-1 Nef peptide pool (the negative control), or no peptide at all. Each participant got two doses of either the Pfizer-BioNTech BNT162b2 vaccine (n=8) or the Moderna mRNA-1273 vaccine (n=2). In the convalescent cohort there were six males and four females, among whom were two Hispanic individuals, seven Caucasians, two Asians and one multiracial person. In 10 COVID-19 convalescent patients and a few infection-naive healthy vaccine recipients, researchers compared the spike-specific CD4+ TCR repertoire from before mRNA vaccination with the repertoire from after. Overlapping spike peptide pools from SARS-CoV-2 and from the common cold coronaviruses HCoV-NL63, HCoV-OC43 and HCoV-229E were used as culture stimuli. Findings and caveats that apply to the study as a whole: Of the vaccine-specific clones found in convalescent patients, nearly all (304 of 307) were mono-reactive for SARS-CoV-2 spike instead of being cross-reactive with common cold coronaviruses. An increase in the median number of SARS-CoV-2-reactive clonotypes from 20 to 25 after infection to roughly 38 after vaccination was observed, but the change was not found to be significant. Only a relatively small number of convalescent patients were included in the study, and early timepoints following natural infection were not analyzed. In convalescent patients, a median 86.3% of post-vaccine SARS-CoV-2-reactive clones were detected only after vaccination, and vaccine-specific priming was suggested by this finding.

The library was made by PCR. DNA from cultured CD4+ T cells underwent TCR sequencing with the Oncomine TCR Beta short-read assay at the Johns Hopkins FTIC core. The QIAamp micro DNA kit was used to extract genomic DNA from the cultured CD4+ T cells. The Oncomine TCR Beta libraries from cultured CD4+ T cells were pooled using unique dual indexes and then sequenced on an Illumina iSeq 100. The study's processing was this. Non-productive sequences were removed, and CDR3s that did not start with C, did not end with F or W, or were shorter than 7 amino acids were discarded. The MANAFEST web application identified antigen-specific clonotypes by comparing peptide-stimulated wells against reference wells and other culture wells. For a clone to be called positive, the clone needed an FDR below 0.05, an odds ratio above 5, and a productive frequency above 0.1% in at least two of three replicate wells. A clonotype was classed as cross-reactive if the clonotype showed significant expansion both in SARS-CoV-2 spike wells and in at least one common cold coronavirus spike condition. Similarity between CDR3 sequences was evaluated in R version 3.6.1 using Levenshtein distances (stringdist) and unrooted phylogenetic trees (ape). TCRdb redid the processing of the public reads, applying fastp at Q25 and MiXCR, and retained in-frame beta chains. Identical CDR3 protein sequences are pooled into one entry, listed with their most common genes and DNA. The V and J calls follow TCRdb's processing rather than the paper's. The table for this sample lists 11,000 or so distinct CDR3 sequences; around 50% of them were counted only once. The ten top clones hold roughly 9.6% of the sample.

Sequencing input: CD4+ T cells from blood, cultured in vitro. The receptor comes from a human donor who had recovered from COVID-19. The rearrangement joined TRBV29-1 to TRBJ2-3, with no D gene named confidently. The encoded CDR3 is CSVDDETDTQYF. The nucleotide sequence is given as TGCAGCGTCGATGATGAGACAGATACGCAGTATTTT.